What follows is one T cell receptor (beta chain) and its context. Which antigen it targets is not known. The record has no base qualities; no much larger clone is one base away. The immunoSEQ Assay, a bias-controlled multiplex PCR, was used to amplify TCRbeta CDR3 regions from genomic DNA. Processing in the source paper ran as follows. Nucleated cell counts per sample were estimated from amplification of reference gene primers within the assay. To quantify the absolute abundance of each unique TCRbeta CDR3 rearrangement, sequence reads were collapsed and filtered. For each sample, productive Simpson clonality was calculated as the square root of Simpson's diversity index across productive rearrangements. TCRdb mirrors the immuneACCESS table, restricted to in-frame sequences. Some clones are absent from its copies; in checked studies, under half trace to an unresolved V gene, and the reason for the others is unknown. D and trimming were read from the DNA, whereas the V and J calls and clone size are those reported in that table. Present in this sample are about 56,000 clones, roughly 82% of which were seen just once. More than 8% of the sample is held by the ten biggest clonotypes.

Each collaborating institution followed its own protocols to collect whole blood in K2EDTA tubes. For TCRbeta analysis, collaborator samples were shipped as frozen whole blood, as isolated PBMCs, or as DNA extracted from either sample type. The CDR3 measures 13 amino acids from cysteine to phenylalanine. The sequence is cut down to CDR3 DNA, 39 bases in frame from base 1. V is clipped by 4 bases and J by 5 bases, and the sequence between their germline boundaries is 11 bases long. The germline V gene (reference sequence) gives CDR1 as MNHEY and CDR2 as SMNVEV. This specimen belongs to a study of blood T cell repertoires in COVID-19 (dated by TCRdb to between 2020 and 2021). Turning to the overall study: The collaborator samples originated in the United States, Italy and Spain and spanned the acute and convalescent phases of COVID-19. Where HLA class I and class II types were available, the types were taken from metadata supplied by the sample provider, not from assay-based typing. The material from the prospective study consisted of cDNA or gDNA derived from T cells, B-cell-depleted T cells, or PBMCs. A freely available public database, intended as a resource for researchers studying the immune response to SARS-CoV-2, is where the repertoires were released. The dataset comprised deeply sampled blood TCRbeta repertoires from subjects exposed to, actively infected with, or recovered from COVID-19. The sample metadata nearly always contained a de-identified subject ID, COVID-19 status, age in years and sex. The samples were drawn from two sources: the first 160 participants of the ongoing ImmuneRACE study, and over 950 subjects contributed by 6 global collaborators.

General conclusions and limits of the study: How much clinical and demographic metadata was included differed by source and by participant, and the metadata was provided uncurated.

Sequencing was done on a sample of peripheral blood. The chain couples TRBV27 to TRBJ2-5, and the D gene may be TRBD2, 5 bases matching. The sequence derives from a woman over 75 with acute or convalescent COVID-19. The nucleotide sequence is TGTGCCAGCAGTTCGGGGTGGCTCGAGACCCAGTACTTC. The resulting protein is CASSSGWLETQYF.